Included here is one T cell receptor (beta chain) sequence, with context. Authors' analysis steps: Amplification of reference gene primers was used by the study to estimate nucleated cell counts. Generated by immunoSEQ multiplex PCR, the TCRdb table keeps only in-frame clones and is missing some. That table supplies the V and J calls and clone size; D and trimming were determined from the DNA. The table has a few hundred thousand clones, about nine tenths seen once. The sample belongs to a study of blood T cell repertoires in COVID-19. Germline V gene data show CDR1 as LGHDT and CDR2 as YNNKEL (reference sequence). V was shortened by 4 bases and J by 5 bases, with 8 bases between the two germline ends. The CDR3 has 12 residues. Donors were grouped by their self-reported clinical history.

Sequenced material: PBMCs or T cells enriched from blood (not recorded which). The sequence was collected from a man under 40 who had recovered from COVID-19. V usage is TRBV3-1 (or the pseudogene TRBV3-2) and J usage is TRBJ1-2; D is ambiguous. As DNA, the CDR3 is TGTGCCAGCAGCCTACAGAGTTATGGCTACACCTTC. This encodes CASSLQSYGYTF.